Shown below are 5 T cell receptor beta chains from a single sample sequenced in a study of blood T cell repertoires in COVID-19. Some clones are missing from TCRdb's copy, which holds only in-frame ones; the method was immunoSEQ multiplex PCR. The repertoire holds 250,000 to 300,000 clones, with approximately 91% as singletons. The sample consisted of PBMCs or T cells enriched from blood (not recorded which). The receptors were sampled from a woman between 40 and 50 years old with acute COVID-19.

This chain links TRBV15 with TRBJ2-1; D gene ambiguous. Trimming removed 0 bases from V and 13 bases from J, with 16 bases in between. CDR1 is LNHNV and CDR2 is YYDKDF in the germline V gene (reference sequence). This CDR3 region has 14 residues. This chain's CDR3 is CATSREELMRRQFF. The CDR3 region has the DNA TGTGCCACCAGCAGAGAAGAACTAATGCGCCGTCAGTTCTTC. The variable domain in full, with the rest retrieved from reference TRBV15 and TRBJ2-1, is DAMVIQNPRYQVTQFGKPVTLSCSQTLNHNVMYWYQQKSSQAPKLLFHYYDKDFNNEADTPDNFQSRRPNTSFCFLDIRSPGLGDTAMYLCATSREELMRRQFFGPGTRLTVL.

The V gene is TRBV29-1, the J gene TRBJ2-3; tentatively, D is TRBD2 (6 bases). CDR3 length: 15 residues. Germline V gene lookup returns CDR1 SQVTM and CDR2 ANQGSEA. The V gene lost 4 bases and the J gene lost 7 bases, with 21 bases spanning the gap. As DNA, the CDR3 is TGCAGCGTTGGGGGACTTCGCGAGGGAGTTAATACGCAGTATTTT. Protein product: CSVGGLREGVNTQYF.

The rearrangement uses TRBV7-9 and TRBJ1-5, with D possibly being TRBD1 (6 bases). The CDR3 runs 15 residues. CDR1 is SEHNR and CDR2 is FQNEAQ in the germline V gene (reference sequence). V lost 5 bases and J 1 base, leaving 12 bases between the germline ends. As DNA, the CDR3 is TGTGCCAGCAGCCTGGGGGGGCTGAGCAATCAGCCCCAGCATTTT. Translation: CASSLGGLSNQPQHF.

The chain is built from TRBV30 and TRBJ1-3; 10 positions match TRBD1. J gave up 1 base and V 6 bases, and 12 bases lay outside the gene matches. This CDR3 region has 17 residues. Germline-derived CDR1 and CDR2 are GTSNPN and SVGIG (reference sequence). The CDR3 sequence is CACSRRDRGLSGNTIYF. In DNA, the CDR3 is TGTGCCTGCTCCAGGCGGGACAGGGGTTTGTCTGGAAACACCATATATTTT.

The V and J genes are TRBV24-1 and TRBJ1-1; D perhaps matches TRBD1 (5 bases). CDR3 length: 13 amino acids. Trimming pared 3 bases from V and 8 bases from J, leaving 12 bases between. Germline lookup yields CDR1 KGHDR and CDR2 SFDVKD. CDR3 sequence reads: CATSDPGFSEAFF. The CDR3 nucleotides read TGTGCCACCAGTGATCCAGGGTTTTCGGAAGCTTTCTTT.